These 21 T cell receptor beta chains came from one sample sequenced in a study of blood T cells in healthy people across ages. Combining a sample-barcoded 5' primer with a J-beta primer mix, a second PCR ran for roughly 7 to 12 cycles. MiXCR, run by TCRdb on the 5' RACE reads, gives a single entry per CDR3 protein. Among about 1.4 million distinct CDR3 sequences listed, approximately 59% were seen once. Sample: blood. The receptor source for this set is a man between 18 and 35 years old in good health.

Only one count was recorded for this clonotype. The chain uses TRBV12-3 or TRBV12-4 and TRBJ2-1, with 8 positions matching TRBD1. Judging by the DNA end, TRBJ2-7 fits better; the J call may be wrong. CDR3 length equals 15 residues. This CDR3 is CASSRPGGRSYEQYF. CDR3 coding DNA: TGTGCCAGCAGCCGTCCAGGGGGCCGCTCCTACGAGCAGTACTTC.

This clonotype was counted between two and nine times. The chain uses TRBV15 and TRBJ2-3, with 7 positions matching TRBD2. Losses at the gene ends were 0 bases for V and 2 bases for J; bases not matched to a gene: 5. In germline, CDR1 is LNHNV, CDR2 YYDKDF (reference sequence). CDR3 length: 16 residues. DNA of the CDR3: TGTGCCACCAGCAGAGATCGGCTAGCGGTCACAGATACGCAGTATTTT. This translates into CATSRDRLAVTDTQYF.

This clonotype was seen more than once but under ten times. The chain uses TRBV7-9 and TRBJ2-7; D call uncertain. Trimming took off 2 bases at V and 4 bases at J, with 12 bases between the two ends. The CDR3 loop spans 14 amino acids. Germline V gene data show CDR1 as SEHNR and CDR2 as FQNEAQ (reference sequence). The CDR3 protein is CASSLSEKTYEQYF. The CDR3 DNA reads as TGTGCCAGCAGCTTATCTGAGAAAACGTACGAGCAGTACTTC.

The CDR3 DNA is TGTGCCAGTAGTATATTGGGGGGCGTTAAGGGGGCCAACGTCCTGACTTTC. Translating gives CASSILGGVKGANVLTF. The chain links TRBV19 to TRBJ2-6, with D possibly called TRBD1 or TRBD2 (6 bases each). Looked up from germline, CDR1 is LNHDA and CDR2 is SQIVND (reference sequence). The CDR3 covers 17 residues. V lost 2 bases to trimming and J lost 4 bases, with 15 bases between them.

The V call is TRBV4-1, the J call TRBJ1-4, with 7 bases that match TRBD1. CDR3 length equals 15 residues. J lost 2 bases, V lost 2 bases, and 2 bases had no gene match. Per the germline V gene, CDR1 is MGHRA and CDR2 is YSYEKL. The CDR3 loop reads CASSQTGQTNEKLFF. CDR3 sequence (DNA): TGCGCCAGCAGCCAAACGGGACAGACTAATGAAAAACTGTTTTTT.

This clonotype was counted between two and nine times. The chain combines TRBV11-2 with TRBJ2-5; TRBD2 agrees at 10 bases. The trim removed 1 base at V and 4 bases at J, leaving 3 bases unmatched. Germline V CDR1 and CDR2: SGHAT, FQNNGV. This CDR3 is 15 amino acids long. CDR3 bases: TGTGCCAGCAGCTTAGCGGCTAGCGGGAGAGAGACCCAGTACTTC. Translation: CASSLAASGRETQYF.

V usage is TRBV7-2 and J usage is TRBJ2-1; 8 bases agree with TRBD1. This CDR3 has 13 residues. CDR1 is SGHTA and CDR2 is FQGNSA in the germline V gene. The trim removed 5 bases at V and 10 bases at J, leaving 7 bases unmatched. CDR3 sequence (DNA): TGTGCCAGCAGCGAGGACAGGGTAGAAGAGCAGTTCTTC. This sequence encodes CASSEDRVEEQFF. The variable domain in full, with the rest retrieved from reference TRBV7-2 and TRBJ2-1, is GAGVSQSPSNKVTEKGKDVELRCDPISGHTALYWYRQSLGQGLEFLIYFQGNSAPDKSGLPSDRFSAERTGGSVSTLTIQRTQQEDSAVYLCASSEDRVEEQFFGPGTRLTVL.

This chain connects TRBV10-1 to TRBJ1-2; 9 nucleotides line up with TRBD1. Unmatched junction bases numbered 16, after V lost 10 bases and J lost 4 bases. The CDR3 length is 16 residues. Looked up from germline, CDR1 is WNHNN and CDR2 is SYGVQD (reference sequence). The CDR3 DNA reads TGCGCCATGAGGGGGGACAGGGACTATGAAGGCTATGGCTACACCTTC. It encodes CAMRGDRDYEGYGYTF.

The V call is TRBV6-5, the J call TRBJ2-5; the D gene is possibly TRBD2 (6 bases). CDR3 length: 14 residues. Germline V gene data show CDR1 as MNHEY and CDR2 as SVGAGI. The V end was cut by 6 bases, the J end by 1 base, with 12 bases between. The CDR3: CASRPDGSQETQYF. For the CDR3, the DNA is TGTGCCAGCAGGCCGGACGGGAGCCAAGAGACCCAGTACTTC.

This clonotype was seen only once. The chain uses TRBV28 and TRBJ2-4, with 10 bases lining up with TRBD2. This CDR3 contains 16 residues. Germline assignment: CDR1 MDHEN and CDR2 SYDVKM. V lost 2 bases to trimming and J lost 13 bases; unmatched junction nucleotides: 14. The CDR3 DNA is TGTGCCAGCAGTTTAGGGACTAGCGCTCTCCCTTGGGAGCAGTACTTC. Its protein is CASSLGTSALPWEQYF.

This clonotype was observed many times. The chain recombines TRBV7-2 with TRBJ2-7; the D is unclear. V was cut by 7 bases and J by 2 bases, with 12 bases left in between. In germline, CDR1 is SGHTA, CDR2 FQGNSA. This CDR3 comprises 13 residues. CDR3 residues: CASTHAEAYEQYF. The CDR3 coding sequence is TGTGCCAGCACCCACGCAGAAGCCTACGAGCAGTACTTC.

This clonotype was detected only a few times. The chain has TRBV27 and TRBJ2-3; 9 bases are shared with TRBD1. V lost 4 bases, J lost 4 bases, and 12 bases stayed unmatched. CDR3 size: 17 residues. Germline lookup yields CDR1 MNHEY and CDR2 SMNVEV (reference sequence). The CDR3: CASSYLALQGASDTQYF. The CDR3 DNA sequence: TGTGCCAGCAGTTACCTAGCCTTACAGGGGGCGTCAGATACGCAGTATTTT.

A few counts support this clonotype. The chain links TRBV7-9 to TRBJ2-1, with D uncertain. Germline V gene sequence: CDR1 SEHNR, CDR2 FQNEAQ (reference sequence). V lost 1 base, J lost 0 bases, and 10 bases lay in between. The CDR3 is 16 residues long. CDR3 loop: CASSLVLTSSYNEQFF. CDR3 nucleotides: TGTGCCAGCAGCTTAGTTCTGACAAGCTCCTACAATGAGCAGTTCTTC. Looking up the rest from reference TRBV7-9 and TRBJ2-1 gives the full variable domain: DTGVSQNPRHKITKRGQNVTFRCDPISEHNRLYWYRQTLGQGPEFLTYFQNEAQLEKSRLLSDRFSAERPKGSFSTLEIQRTEQGDSAMYLCASSLVLTSSYNEQFFGPGTRLTVL.

A few counts support this clonotype. The rearrangement uses TRBV29-1 and TRBJ2-3, with 7 bases aligning to TRBD1. This CDR3 has 12 amino acids. V lost 8 bases and J lost 4; bases outside the gene matches: 6. The germline gives CDR1 SQVTM, CDR2 ANQGSEA. CDR3: CSSQGVPDTQYF. The CDR3 DNA reads TGCAGCTCCCAGGGGGTCCCAGATACGCAGTATTTT.

The chain recombines TRBV6-1 with TRBJ2-7; tentatively, D is TRBD1 (6 bases). The length of the CDR3 is 15 residues. Looked up from germline, CDR1 is MNHNS and CDR2 is SASEGT. The V gene lost 5 bases and the J gene lost 2 bases, with 16 bases spanning the gap. CDR3 amino acids: CASSIPGHGPYEQYF. In DNA form, the CDR3 reads TGTGCCAGCAGTATACCGGGACACGGGCCCTACGAGCAGTACTTC.

The chain uses TRBV12-3 or TRBV12-4 and TRBJ2-2, with 8 bases aligning to TRBD1. V shed 6 bases, J shed 6 bases, and the junction held 9 bases outside the gene matches. The CDR3 extends over 15 amino acids. The CDR3 coding sequence is TGTGCCAGCAGCCCCTATATGACAGGGGCCGGGGAGCTGTTTTTT. This encodes CASSPYMTGAGELFF.

The chain is built from TRBV2 and TRBJ2-7; possible D gene TRBD1, 7 bases. CDR3 length equals 16 residues. Trimming took off 10 bases at V and 3 bases at J, with 25 bases between the two ends. Germline V lookup: CDR1 SNHLY, CDR2 FYNNEI. CDR3 region: CATEPIGAGGGYEQYF. The CDR3 coding sequence is TGTGCCACGGAACCGATCGGGGCAGGGGGAGGCTACGAGCAGTACTTC.

This chain connects TRBV6-5 to TRBJ2-5, with a tentative D call TRBD1 (6 bases). The tail of the sequence fits TRBJ2-7 better, so the J call may be wrong. This CDR3 contains 13 residues. Germline lookup yields CDR1 MNHEY and CDR2 SVGAGI. The CDR3, as DNA: TGTGCCAGCAGTTACCAGGGGATGGACGAGCAGTACTTC. This encodes CASSYQGMDEQYF.

This clonotype was recorded many times. This chain links TRBV20-1 with TRBJ2-7; 8 bases are shared with TRBD1. CDR3 length equals 14 residues. Germline CDR1 reads DFQATT; CDR2 reads SNEGSKA (reference sequence). With V trimmed by 4 bases and J by 6 bases, 11 bases remained unmatched. CDR3: CSATRPGDRGEQYF. CDR3 coding DNA: TGCAGTGCTACGCGGCCCGGAGACAGGGGCGAGCAGTACTTC.

This sequence joins TRBV6-2 or TRBV6-3 and TRBJ2-7; maybe TRBD1 (5 bases). Germline lookup yields CDR1 MNHEY and CDR2 SVGEGT. V was cut by 10 bases and J by 3 bases, with 13 bases left in between. This CDR3 is 12 amino acids long. The CDR3 protein is CATRVNLYEQYF. Written as DNA, the CDR3 is TGTGCCACCAGGGTCAACCTCTACGAGCAGTACTTC.

In this sample, this clonotype turned up a few times. CDR3 DNA sequence: TGTGCCAGCAGCCCACATCGGGACAGCTTGCGGCCCCAGCATTTT. It is translated as CASSPHRDSLRPQHF. V usage is TRBV7-8 and J usage is TRBJ1-5; TRBD1 matches 7 bases. After removal of 5 bases from V and 9 bases from J, the junction contained 13 bases not matched to a gene. CDR1 is SGHVS and CDR2 is FQNEAQ in the germline V gene. There are 15 residues in the CDR3.